This T cell receptor beta chain was recorded in a study of post-analysis software for immune sequencing data. The wider study: The cohort encompassed relapsing-remitting, secondary progressive and progressive-relapsing multiple sclerosis disease courses.

Incorporated into the TCR beta cDNA libraries were unique molecular identifiers, which served to reduce PCR and sequencing biases. TCRdb re-analysed the PCR reads in MiXCR, keeping a single row per CDR3 protein. The table includes some 800,000 distinct CDR3 sequences, roughly 50% detected once. The germline V gene encodes CDR1 DFQATT and CDR2 SNEGSKA (reference sequence). V was cut by 1 base and J by 6 bases, with 7 bases left in between. This CDR3 spans 11 amino acids. On this clonotype: Its antigen is as yet unknown.

General study results and limits: Controls showed lower frequencies than patients for roughly five TRBV segments, and TRBV5-6, TRBV5-1 and TRBV20-1 were among these. Controls' normalized Chao1 diversity significantly exceeded that of multiple sclerosis patients. F measure clustering grouped samples strongly by preparation batch.

The sample was blood. J is TRBJ2-7 and V is TRBV20-1, with D perhaps matching TRBD2 (6 bases). This TCR derives from a girl between 5 and 17 years old with multiple sclerosis. In nucleotides, the CDR3 is TGCAGTGCTAGAGTGGGGGGCGAGCAGTACTTC. It is translated as CSARVGGEQYF.